The present entry profiles one TCR beta chain with its context. Methods used by the authors: For nucleated cells, counts were estimated from reference gene primer amplification. The assay was immunoSEQ multiplex PCR, and TCRdb's table has in-frame clones only and misses some. From that table come the V and J calls and clone size; the DNA was used to work out D and trimming. The data hold about 240,000 clones, with roughly 80% observed a single time. This record comes from a study of blood T cell repertoires in COVID-19. Study details: The United States, Italy and Spain were the sources of the acute and convalescent COVID-19 samples. Sources were T cells, B-cell-depleted T cells, or PBMCs; the material itself was cDNA or gDNA.

This CDR3 has 14 residues. The V end was cut by 1 base, the J end by 9 bases, with 10 bases between. The germline gives CDR1 KGHSH, CDR2 LQKENI. Material for sequencing was peripheral blood. The chain carries TRBV18 and TRBJ1-6, with a weak D call TRBD1 (5 bases). This receptor was obtained from a woman between 18 and 30 years old with acute or convalescent COVID-19. In DNA form, the CDR3 reads TGTGCCAGCTCACCACAGGGGTCGGGTTCACCCCTCCACTTT. Translated: CASSPQGSGSPLHF.